This T cell receptor beta chain was identified in a study of patients and donors after allogeneic stem cell transplantation. MiXCR was run by TCRdb on the RT-PCR reads, yielding one entry per CDR3 protein. The sample lists more than 20,000 distinct CDR3 sequences; approximately 39% were seen once. The clonotype was recovered from a human donor who was either an allogeneic HSCT recipient or a stem cell or donor lymphocyte infusion donor (not recorded which). It is not recorded whose cells these are; they may come from a transplant donor. The sequencing sample was made of blood, either unsorted or a sorted T cell fraction (not recorded which).

The CDR3 nucleotides read TGCGCCAGCACCCGGGACACCCGTAGGACTGAAGCTTTCTTT. Translating gives CASTRDTRRTEAFF. This rearrangement joins TRBV5-1 to TRBJ1-1, with D tentatively TRBD1 (6 bases). V lost 6 bases, J lost 5 bases, and 17 bases lay in between. The germline gives CDR1 SGHRS, CDR2 YFSETQ. The CDR3 spans 14 residues.